The entry below describes one T cell receptor (beta chain). As handled by the study authors: ImmunoSEQ output held junction-only sequences without quality scores, so filtering differed. Sequenced by immunoSEQ multiplex PCR; TCRdb stores in-frame clones only, minus some. The V and J calls and the clone size are those of that table, but D and trimming were determined from the DNA. The sample lists about 980,000 clones, 76% seen once, with approximately 1.5% in the top ten. V was clipped by 5 bases and J by 2 bases; unmatched bases: 9. From germline, CDR1 is SGHTA and CDR2 FQGNSA. CDR3 length: 17 amino acids. The record originates from a study of shared clonotypes between healthy human individuals.

The sequenced sample was memory CD4+ T cells sorted from blood. The subset here: CD45RA-negative fraction. The chain has TRBV7-2 and TRBJ2-3; 11 nucleotides match TRBD2. This TCR derives from a man aged 18 to 29 in good health. Written as DNA, the CDR3 is TGTGCCAGCAGCGTTAGCGGGAGGGCGGGGGTCACAGATACGCAGTATTTT. Encoded protein: CASSVSGRAGVTDTQYF.